This entry is about one TCR beta chain. This clonotype was counted many times. No antigen is known for it. No qualities accompany the bases; no much larger clone lies one base away. The sample comes from a study of identical twins (dated by TCRdb to 2015 to 2016). Regarding the research as a whole: TCR alpha and beta repertoires from monozygotic twins, unrelated adults of various ages and cord blood were deep-sequenced to test whether fetal clonotypes persist. To rule out contamination, the twin experiments were replicated at different times with different library preparation protocols. What the authors observed across the whole study: A weaker excess of twin sharing was found in beta out-of-frame sequences because the signal-to-noise ratio was lowered by fewer shared sequences. Out-of-frame TCR alpha sharing in monozygotic twins was systematically underestimated by recombination models, whereas sharing between unrelated individuals was in agreement with the recombination models. Because the same donors could not be followed over many years, conclusions were based on cross-sectional statistical analysis. Zero-insertion analyses could be partly confounded by invariant T cells such as MAIT and iNKT, though diverse VJ usage argued against such confounding for most clonotypes. Abundant cord blood beta clonotypes carried fewer insertions; young adult naive repertoires showed a weaker similar trend, while memory repertoires showed none. Compared with coincidental sharing between unrelated individuals, out-of-frame TCR alpha sequences shared between twins showed an excess of sequences with low generation probability.

Only healthy Caucasian donors were included. Three pairs of female monozygotic twins, all aged 18 to 29 years, were included in the twin cohort. Positive isolation kits from Invitrogen were used to isolate the CD4+ and CD8+ T cell populations. The method behind the library was 5' RACE. Sequencer: Illumina HiSeq 2000. A universal primer binding site was added through template switching, and the final cDNA carried a unique molecular identifier so that TCR cDNA molecules could be counted accurately. Specific primers in the conserved constant-segment region were used to synthesize first-strand cDNA for TCR alpha and beta chains. To control for contamination, every cDNA library was double barcoded, receiving both a SMART-Mk sample barcode and Illumina barcodes. TruSeq adapter sequences, together with Illumina sample barcodes, were added in two successive PCR steps. Sequencing of the TCR alpha and beta cDNA libraries was done on the Illumina HiSeq platform using custom primers. The original methods were these. MiGEC processed the raw reads to extract unique molecular identifiers, while MiXCR was used to determine the CDR3 positions. For each individual, recombination models were inferred using an EM algorithm with the repgenHMM and IGoR tools. Shared clonotypes were analyzed with the tcR package in R, and sharing was normalized by the product of cloneset sizes. To study raw recombination without the effects of thymic and clonal selection, out-of-frame nonproductive sequences were analyzed. Using fastp at Q25 and MiXCR, TCRdb reprocessed the public reads and kept productive beta chains. Each CDR3 protein gets just one entry, which takes the most common genes and DNA from the rows behind it. TCRdb's processing, not the authors', yielded these V and J calls. The sample table shows around 480,000 distinct CDR3 sequences, and 14% are seen once. The ten largest account for approximately 0.9% of the sample.

These data were likewise used in another study, on yellow fever vaccine responses in identical twins. Looking at the second paper: The T cell response to vaccination in identical twins was reported by the authors to appear partly convergent and partly personalized. In identical twins, the study followed T cell clones that responded to the vaccine with precision.

Sequencing was carried out using CD4+ T cells sorted from blood. This TCR was sampled from a woman aged 18-29 years in good health.

CDR3 sequence: CASSQFPAGDEQYF. The bases are TGTGCCAGCAGCCAATTTCCGGCAGGGGATGAGCAGTACTTC. This receptor chain uses TRBV14 and TRBJ2-7; matching of 6 bases hints at TRBD1 as the D gene. V and J are truncated by 2 bases and 7 bases respectively, leaving an intervening sequence of 15 bases. Reading the germline V gene gives CDR1 SGHDN and CDR2 FVKESK. From cysteine to phenylalanine, the CDR3 is 14 amino acids long. Left in the record is the CDR3 DNA by itself, 42 bases read in frame from the first base.